What follows describes a single T cell receptor (beta chain). Its target is not known. The V end was cut by 6 bases, the J end by 4 bases, with 12 bases between. Germline V gene lookup returns CDR1 LNHDA and CDR2 SQIVND (reference sequence). The length of the CDR3 is 14 residues. The data were produced by immunoSEQ multiplex PCR, yet TCRdb's version contains in-frame clones alone and is incomplete. The sample records about 480,000 clones, around 88% being singletons. Stated treatment: some 20 received Ad26.COV2.S at low or high dose, single or two shots; a few received placebo; per-sample allocation not given. Samples analyzed were those drawn on day 63 after the first vaccine or placebo injection. The sample comes from a study of Ad26.COV2.S vaccination and SARS-CoV-2 variants. About the study: The authors gave Ad26.COV2.S intramuscularly, either once or twice 56 days apart. Notes on the study in general: The breadth of spike-specific CD8+ and CD4+ T cell responses after vaccination was reportedly substantial.

The rearrangement links TRBV19 to TRBJ1-4; possible D gene TRBD1, 5 bases. The TCR was taken from a person between 18 and 59 years old who received the Ad26.COV2.S COVID-19 vaccine or a placebo. This specimen consisted of peripheral blood, obtained in a trial of Ad26.COV2.S vaccine versus placebo. This CDR3 reads CASSPPGLNEKLFF. DNA for the CDR3: TGTGCCAGTAGCCCTCCGGGGCTTAATGAAAAACTGTTTTTT.